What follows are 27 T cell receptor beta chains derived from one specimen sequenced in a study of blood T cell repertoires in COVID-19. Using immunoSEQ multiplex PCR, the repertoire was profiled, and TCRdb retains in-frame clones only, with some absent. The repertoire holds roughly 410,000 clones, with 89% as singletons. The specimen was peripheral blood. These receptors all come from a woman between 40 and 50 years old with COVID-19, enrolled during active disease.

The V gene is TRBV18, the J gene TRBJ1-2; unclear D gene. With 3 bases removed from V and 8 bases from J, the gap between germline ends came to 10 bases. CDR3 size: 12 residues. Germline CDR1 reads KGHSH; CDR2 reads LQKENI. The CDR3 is CASSPSGEGYTF. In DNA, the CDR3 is TGTGCCAGCTCACCGAGCGGGGAAGGCTACACCTTC.

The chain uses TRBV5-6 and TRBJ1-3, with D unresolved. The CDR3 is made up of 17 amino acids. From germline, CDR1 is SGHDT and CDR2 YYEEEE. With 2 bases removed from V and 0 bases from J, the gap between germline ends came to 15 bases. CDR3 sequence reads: CASSLPRGGSSGNTIYF. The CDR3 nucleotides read TGTGCCAGCAGCTTACCCCGGGGAGGGAGCTCTGGAAACACCATATATTTT.

The DNA for the CDR3 is TGTGCCAGCAGCCAAGAAGGGACTAGCGGGAGACAACGCACAGATACGCAGTATTTT. This encodes CASSQEGTSGRQRTDTQYF. J is TRBJ2-3 and V is TRBV4-2; 14 positions match TRBD2. V gave up 0 bases and J gave up 1 base; unmatched junction bases: 6. The germline V gene encodes CDR1 LGHNA and CDR2 YNFKEQ. The CDR3 has 19 residues.

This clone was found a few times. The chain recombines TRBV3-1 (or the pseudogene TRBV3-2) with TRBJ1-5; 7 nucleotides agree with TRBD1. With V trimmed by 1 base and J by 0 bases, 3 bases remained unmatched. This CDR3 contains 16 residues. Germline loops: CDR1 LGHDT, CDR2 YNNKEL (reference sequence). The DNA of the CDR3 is TGTGCCAGCAGCCAAGTACAGGGGTATAGCAATCAGCCCCAGCATTTT. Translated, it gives CASSQVQGYSNQPQHF.

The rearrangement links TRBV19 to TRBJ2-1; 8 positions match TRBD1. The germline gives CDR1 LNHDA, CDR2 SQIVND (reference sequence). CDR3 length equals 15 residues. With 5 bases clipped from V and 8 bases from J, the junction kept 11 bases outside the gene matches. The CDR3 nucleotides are TGTGCCAGTAGTCTTAGACAGGGGTGGAACGATGAGCAGTTCTTC. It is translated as CASSLRQGWNDEQFF.

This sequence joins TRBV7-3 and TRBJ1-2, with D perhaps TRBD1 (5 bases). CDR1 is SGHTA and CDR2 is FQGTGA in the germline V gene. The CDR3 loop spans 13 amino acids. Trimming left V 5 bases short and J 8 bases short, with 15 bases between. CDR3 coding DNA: TGTGCCAGCAGCCAACAACAGGTGCAGGGCTACACCTTC. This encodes CASSQQQVQGYTF. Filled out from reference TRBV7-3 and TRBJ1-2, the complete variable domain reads GAGVSQTPSNKVTEKGKYVELRCDPISGHTALYWYRQSLGQGPEFLIYFQGTGAADDSGLPNDRFFAVRPEGSVSTLKIQRTERGDSAVYLCASSQQQVQGYTFGSGTRLTVV.

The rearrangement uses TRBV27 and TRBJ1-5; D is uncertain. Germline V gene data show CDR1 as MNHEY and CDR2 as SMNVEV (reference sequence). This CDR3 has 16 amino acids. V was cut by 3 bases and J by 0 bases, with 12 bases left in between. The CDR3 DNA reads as TGTGCCAGCAGTTTTGGGCCGTTCAATAGCAATCAGCCCCAGCATTTT. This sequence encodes CASSFGPFNSNQPQHF.

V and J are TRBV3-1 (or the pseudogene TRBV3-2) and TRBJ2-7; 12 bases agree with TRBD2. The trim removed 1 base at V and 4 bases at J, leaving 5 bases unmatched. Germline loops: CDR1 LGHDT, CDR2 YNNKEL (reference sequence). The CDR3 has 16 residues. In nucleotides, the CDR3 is TGTGCCAGCAGCCAAGGGACTAGCGGGACGTTTTACGAGCAGTACTTC. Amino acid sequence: CASSQGTSGTFYEQYF.

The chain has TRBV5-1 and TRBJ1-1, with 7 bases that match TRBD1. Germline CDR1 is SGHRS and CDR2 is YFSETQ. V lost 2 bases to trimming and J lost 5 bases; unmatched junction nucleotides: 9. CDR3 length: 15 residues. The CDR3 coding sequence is TGCGCCAGCAGCTTAAGGGGGCATCTCGGGACTGAAGCTTTCTTT. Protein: CASSLRGHLGTEAFF.

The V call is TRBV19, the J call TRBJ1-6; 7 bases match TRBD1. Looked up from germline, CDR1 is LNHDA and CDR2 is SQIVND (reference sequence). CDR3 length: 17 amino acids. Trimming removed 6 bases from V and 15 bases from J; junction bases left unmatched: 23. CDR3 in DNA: TGTGCCAGTAGCCCGGACAGGATAAGATTTATAATTCGGAACCTCCACTTT. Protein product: CASSPDRIRFIIRNLHF.

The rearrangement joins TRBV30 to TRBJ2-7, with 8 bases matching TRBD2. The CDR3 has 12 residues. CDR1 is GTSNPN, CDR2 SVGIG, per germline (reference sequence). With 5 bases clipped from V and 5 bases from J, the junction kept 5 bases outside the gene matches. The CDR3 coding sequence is TGTGCCTGGGGTCGGGGGGGCAACGAGCAGTACTTC. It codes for CAWGRGGNEQYF.

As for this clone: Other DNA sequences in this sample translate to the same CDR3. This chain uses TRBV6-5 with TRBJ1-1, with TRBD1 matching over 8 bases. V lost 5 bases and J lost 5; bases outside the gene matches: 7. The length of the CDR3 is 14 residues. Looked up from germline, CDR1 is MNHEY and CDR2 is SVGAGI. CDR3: CASSPRTGWTEAFF. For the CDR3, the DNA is TGTGCCAGCAGTCCAAGGACAGGGTGGACTGAAGCTTTCTTT.

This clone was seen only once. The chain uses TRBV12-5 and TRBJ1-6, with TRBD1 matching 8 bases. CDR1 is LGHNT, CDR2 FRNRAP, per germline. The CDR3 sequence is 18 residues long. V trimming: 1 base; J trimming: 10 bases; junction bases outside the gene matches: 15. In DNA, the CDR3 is TGTGCTAGTGGTTTGGCCCTATGCGTAGCCAGGGGGCAATCACCCCTCCACTTT. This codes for CASGLALCVARGQSPLHF.

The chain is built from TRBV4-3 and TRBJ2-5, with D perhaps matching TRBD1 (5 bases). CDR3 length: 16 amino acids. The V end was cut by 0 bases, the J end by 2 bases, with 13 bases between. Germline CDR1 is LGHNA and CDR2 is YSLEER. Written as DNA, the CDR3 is TGCGCCAGCAGCCAAGATGTGGGGCAGAGGCAAGAGACCCAGTACTTC. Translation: CASSQDVGQRQETQYF.

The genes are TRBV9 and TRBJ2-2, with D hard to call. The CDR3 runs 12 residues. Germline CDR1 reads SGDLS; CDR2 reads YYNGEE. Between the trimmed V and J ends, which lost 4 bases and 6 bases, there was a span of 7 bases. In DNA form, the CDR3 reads TGTGCCAGCAGCTTTATCCCCGGGGAGCTGTTTTTT. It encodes CASSFIPGELFF.

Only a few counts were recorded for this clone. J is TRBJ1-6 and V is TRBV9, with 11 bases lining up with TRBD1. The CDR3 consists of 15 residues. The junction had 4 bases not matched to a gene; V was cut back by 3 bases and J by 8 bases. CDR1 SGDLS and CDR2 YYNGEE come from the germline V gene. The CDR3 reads CASSGGTGGYSPLHF. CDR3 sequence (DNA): TGTGCCAGCAGCGGTGGGACAGGGGGTTATTCACCCCTCCACTTT.

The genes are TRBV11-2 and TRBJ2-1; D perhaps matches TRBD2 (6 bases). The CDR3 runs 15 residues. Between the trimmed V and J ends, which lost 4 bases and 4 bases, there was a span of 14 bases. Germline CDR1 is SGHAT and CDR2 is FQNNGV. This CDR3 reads CASSSDGRGYNEQFF. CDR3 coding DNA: TGTGCCAGCAGCTCGGACGGCCGGGGGTACAATGAGCAGTTCTTC.

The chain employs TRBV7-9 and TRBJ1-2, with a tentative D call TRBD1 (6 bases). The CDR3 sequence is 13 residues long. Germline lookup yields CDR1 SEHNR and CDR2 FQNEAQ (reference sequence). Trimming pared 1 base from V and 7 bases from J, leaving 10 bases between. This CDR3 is CASSLEAGVGYTF. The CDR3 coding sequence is TGTGCCAGCAGCTTAGAGGCAGGGGTTGGCTACACCTTC.

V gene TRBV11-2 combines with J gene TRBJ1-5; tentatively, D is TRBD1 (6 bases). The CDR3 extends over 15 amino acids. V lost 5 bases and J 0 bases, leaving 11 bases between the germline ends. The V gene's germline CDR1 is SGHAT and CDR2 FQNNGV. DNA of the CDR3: TGTGCCAGCAGCCCTCAGGGGTATAGCAATCAGCCCCAGCATTTT. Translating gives CASSPQGYSNQPQHF.

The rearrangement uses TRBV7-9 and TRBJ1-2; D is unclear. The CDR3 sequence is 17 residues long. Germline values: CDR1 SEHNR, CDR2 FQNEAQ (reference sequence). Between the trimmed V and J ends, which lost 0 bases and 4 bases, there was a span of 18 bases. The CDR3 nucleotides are TGTGCCAGCAGCTTAGCAGTGAAAATACACCTTCCCTATGGCTACACCTTC. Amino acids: CASSLAVKIHLPYGYTF.

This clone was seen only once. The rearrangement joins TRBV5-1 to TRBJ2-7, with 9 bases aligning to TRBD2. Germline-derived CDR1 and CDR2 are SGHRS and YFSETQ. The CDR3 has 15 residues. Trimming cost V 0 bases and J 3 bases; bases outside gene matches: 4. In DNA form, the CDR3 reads TGCGCCAGCAGCTTGGGTTGGCGGGAGGGCTACGAGCAGTACTTC. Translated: CASSLGWREGYEQYF.

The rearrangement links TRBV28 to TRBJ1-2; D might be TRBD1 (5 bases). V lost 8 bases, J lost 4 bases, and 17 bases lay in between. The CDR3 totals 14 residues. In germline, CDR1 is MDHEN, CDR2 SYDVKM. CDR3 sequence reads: CASGRPQGGYGYTF. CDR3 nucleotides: TGTGCCAGCGGGCGACCGCAGGGAGGCTATGGCTACACCTTC.

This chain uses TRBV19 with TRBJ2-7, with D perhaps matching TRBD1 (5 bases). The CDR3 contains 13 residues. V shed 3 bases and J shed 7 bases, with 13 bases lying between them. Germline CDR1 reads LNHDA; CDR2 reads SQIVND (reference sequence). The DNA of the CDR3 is TGTGCCAGTAGTATGTCCAAGGGGTGGGAGCAGTACTTC. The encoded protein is CASSMSKGWEQYF. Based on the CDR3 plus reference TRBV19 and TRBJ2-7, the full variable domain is DGGITQSPKYLFRKEGQNVTLSCEQNLNHDAMYWYRQDPGQGLRLIYYSQIVNDFQKGDIAEGYSVSREKKESFPLTVTSAQKNPTAFYLCASSMSKGWEQYFGPGTRLTVT.

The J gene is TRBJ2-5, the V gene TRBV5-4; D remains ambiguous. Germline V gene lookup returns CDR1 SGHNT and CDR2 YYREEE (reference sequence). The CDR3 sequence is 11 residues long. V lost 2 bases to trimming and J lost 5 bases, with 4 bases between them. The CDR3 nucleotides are TGTGCCAGCAGCTTAGAGGAGACCCAGTACTTC. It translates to CASSLEETQYF.

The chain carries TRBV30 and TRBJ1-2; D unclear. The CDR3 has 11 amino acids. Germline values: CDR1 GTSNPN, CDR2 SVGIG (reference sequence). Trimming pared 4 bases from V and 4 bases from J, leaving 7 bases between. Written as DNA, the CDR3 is TGTGCCTGGAATCGGGGCTATGGCTACACCTTC. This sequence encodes CAWNRGYGYTF.

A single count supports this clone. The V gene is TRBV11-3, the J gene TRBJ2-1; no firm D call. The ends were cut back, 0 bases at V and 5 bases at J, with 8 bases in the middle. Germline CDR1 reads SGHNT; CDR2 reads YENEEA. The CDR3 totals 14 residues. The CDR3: CASSLDPQDNEQFF. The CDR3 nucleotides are TGTGCCAGCAGCTTAGATCCCCAGGACAATGAGCAGTTCTTC.

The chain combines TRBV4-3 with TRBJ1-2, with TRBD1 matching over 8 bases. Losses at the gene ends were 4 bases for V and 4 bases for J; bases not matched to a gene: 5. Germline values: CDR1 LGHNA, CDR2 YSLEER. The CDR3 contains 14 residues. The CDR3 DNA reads TGCGCCAGCAGCCGACAGGGGACCCTCTATGGCTACACCTTC. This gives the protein CASSRQGTLYGYTF.